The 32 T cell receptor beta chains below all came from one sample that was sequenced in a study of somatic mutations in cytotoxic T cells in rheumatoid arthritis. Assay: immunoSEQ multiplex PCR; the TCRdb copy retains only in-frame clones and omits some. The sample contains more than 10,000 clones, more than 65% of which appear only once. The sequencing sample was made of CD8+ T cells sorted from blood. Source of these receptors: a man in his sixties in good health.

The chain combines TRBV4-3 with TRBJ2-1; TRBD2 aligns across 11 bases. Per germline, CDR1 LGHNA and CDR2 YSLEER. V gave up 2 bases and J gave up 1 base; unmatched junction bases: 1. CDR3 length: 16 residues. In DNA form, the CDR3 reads TGCGCCAGCAGCCAATTAGCGGGAGGGTCCTACAATGAGCAGTTCTTC. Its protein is CASSQLAGGSYNEQFF.

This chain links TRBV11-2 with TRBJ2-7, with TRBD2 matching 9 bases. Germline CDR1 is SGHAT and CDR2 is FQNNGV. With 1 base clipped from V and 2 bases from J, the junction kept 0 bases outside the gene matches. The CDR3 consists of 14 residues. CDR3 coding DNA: TGTGCCAGCAGCTTAGGACTAGCGGCCTACGAGCAGTACTTC. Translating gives CASSLGLAAYEQYF.

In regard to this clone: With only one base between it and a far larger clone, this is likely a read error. CDR3 bases: TGTGCCAGCAGCTTGGGGGACAGGGAAGACCAGCCCCAGCATTTT. This gives the protein CASSLGDREDQPQHF. The V and J genes are TRBV5-6 and TRBJ1-5; 9 bases line up with TRBD1. The CDR3 loop spans 15 amino acids. V lost 0 bases and J lost 7; bases outside the gene matches: 5. The V gene's germline CDR1 is SGHDT and CDR2 YYEEEE.

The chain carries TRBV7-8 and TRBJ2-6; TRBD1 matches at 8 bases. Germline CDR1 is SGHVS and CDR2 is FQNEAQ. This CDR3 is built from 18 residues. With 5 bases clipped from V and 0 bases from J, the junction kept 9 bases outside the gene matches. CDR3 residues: CASSLSGTGSSGANVLTF. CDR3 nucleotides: TGTGCCAGCAGCCTTAGTGGGACAGGCAGCTCTGGGGCCAACGTCCTGACTTTC.

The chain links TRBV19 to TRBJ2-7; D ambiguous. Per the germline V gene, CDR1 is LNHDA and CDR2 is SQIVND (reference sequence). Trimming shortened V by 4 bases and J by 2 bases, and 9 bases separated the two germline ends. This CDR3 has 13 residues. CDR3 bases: TGTGCCAGTAGTAGGGATCGCCCCTACGAGCAGTACTTC. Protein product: CASSRDRPYEQYF.

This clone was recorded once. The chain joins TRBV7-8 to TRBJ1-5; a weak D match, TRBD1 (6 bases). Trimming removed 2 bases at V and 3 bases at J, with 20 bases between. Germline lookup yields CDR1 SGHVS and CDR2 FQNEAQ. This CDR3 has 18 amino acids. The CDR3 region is CASSLRQEPYRTNQPQHF. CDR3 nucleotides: TGTGCCAGCAGCTTAAGACAGGAGCCATACCGAACCAATCAGCCCCAGCATTTT.

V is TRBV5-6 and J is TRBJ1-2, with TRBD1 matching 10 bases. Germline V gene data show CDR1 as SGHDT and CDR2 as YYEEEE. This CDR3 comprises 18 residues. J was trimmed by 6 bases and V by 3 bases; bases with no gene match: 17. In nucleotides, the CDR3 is TGTGCCAGCAGCTCACCGGGGGACAGGGGTAGCTATAGGGATGGCTACACCTTC. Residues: CASSSPGDRGSYRDGYTF.

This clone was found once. Here the CDR3 DNA reads TGTGCCAGCAGCGCCCCAGGACTACTCTACAATGAGCAGTTCTTC. Protein product: CASSAPGLLYNEQFF. The chain joins TRBV9 to TRBJ2-1; tentatively, D is TRBD2 (6 bases). CDR3 length: 15 residues. CDR1 is SGDLS and CDR2 is YYNGEE in the germline V gene. V was shortened by 3 bases and J by 3 bases, with 13 bases between the two germline ends.

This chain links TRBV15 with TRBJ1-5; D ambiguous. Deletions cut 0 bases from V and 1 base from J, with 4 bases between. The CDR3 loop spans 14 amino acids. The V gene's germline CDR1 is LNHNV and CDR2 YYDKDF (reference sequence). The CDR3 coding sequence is TGTGCCACCAGCAGAGATAACAGCAATCAGCCCCAGCATTTT. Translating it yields CATSRDNSNQPQHF.

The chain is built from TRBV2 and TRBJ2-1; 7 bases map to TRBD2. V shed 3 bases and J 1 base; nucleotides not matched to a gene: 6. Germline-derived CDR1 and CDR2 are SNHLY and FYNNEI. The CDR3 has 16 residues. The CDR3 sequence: CASSDPGAGSYNEQFF. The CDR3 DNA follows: TGTGCCAGCAGTGACCCCGGAGCGGGGTCCTACAATGAGCAGTTCTTC.

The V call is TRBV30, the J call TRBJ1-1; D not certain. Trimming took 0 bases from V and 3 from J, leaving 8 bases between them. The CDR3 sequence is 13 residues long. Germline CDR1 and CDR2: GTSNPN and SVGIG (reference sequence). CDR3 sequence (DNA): TGTGCCTGGAGTGTAGAAGAGTACACTGAAGCTTTCTTT. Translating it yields CAWSVEEYTEAFF.

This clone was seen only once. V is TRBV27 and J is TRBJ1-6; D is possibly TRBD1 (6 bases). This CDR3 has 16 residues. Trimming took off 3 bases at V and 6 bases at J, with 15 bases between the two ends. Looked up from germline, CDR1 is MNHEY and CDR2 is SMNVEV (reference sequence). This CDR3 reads CASSFGERGANSPLHF. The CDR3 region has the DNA TGTGCCAGCAGTTTTGGTGAAAGGGGGGCTAATTCACCCCTCCACTTT.

CDR3 sequence: CASSPFMAGQNTGELFF. DNA of the CDR3: TGTGCCAGCAGCCCCTTTATGGCCGGGCAGAACACCGGGGAGCTGTTTTTT. The V call is TRBV7-9, the J call TRBJ2-2; D call uncertain. This CDR3 comprises 17 residues. V was clipped by 5 bases and J by 1 base, with 17 bases between them. Germline CDR1 SEHNR, CDR2 FQNEAQ (reference sequence).

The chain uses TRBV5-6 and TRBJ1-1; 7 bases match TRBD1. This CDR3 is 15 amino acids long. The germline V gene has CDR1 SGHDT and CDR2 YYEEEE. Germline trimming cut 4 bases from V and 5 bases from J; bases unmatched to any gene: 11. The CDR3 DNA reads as TGTGCCAGCAGCCAGGGGGGGGCTCTCGGGACTGAAGCTTTCTTT. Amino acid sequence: CASSQGGALGTEAFF.

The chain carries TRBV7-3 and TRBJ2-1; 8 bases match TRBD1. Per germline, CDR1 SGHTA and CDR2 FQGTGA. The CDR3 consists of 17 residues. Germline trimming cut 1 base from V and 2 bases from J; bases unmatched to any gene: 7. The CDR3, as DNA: TGTGCCAGCAGCTTAAGGGCGGCAGGGGGCGCCTACAATGAGCAGTTCTTC. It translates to CASSLRAAGGAYNEQFF.

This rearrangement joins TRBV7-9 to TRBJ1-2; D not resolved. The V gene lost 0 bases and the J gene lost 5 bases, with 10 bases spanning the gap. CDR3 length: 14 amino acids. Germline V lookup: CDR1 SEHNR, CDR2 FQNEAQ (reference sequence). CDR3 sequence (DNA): TGTGCCAGCAGCTTAGCGTCCGACACGTATGGCTACACCTTC. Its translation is CASSLASDTYGYTF.

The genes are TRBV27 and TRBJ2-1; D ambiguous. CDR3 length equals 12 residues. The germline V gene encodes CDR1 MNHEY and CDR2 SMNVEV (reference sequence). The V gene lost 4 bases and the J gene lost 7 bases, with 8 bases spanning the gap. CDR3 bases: TGTGCCAGCAGTTCAAGGTCTAATGAGCAGTTCTTC. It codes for CASSSRSNEQFF.

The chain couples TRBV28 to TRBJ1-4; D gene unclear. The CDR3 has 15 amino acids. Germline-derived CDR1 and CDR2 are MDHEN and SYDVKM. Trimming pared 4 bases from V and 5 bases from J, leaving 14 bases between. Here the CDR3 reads CASSSPWGENEKLFF. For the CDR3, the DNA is TGTGCCAGCAGTTCCCCGTGGGGTGAGAATGAAAAACTGTTTTTT.

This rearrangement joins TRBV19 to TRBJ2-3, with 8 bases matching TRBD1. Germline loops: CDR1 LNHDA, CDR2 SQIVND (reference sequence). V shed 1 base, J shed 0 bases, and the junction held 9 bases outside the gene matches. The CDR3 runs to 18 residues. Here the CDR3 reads CASSIGPSQGASTDTQYF. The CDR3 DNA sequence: TGTGCCAGTAGTATAGGGCCCAGTCAGGGGGCTAGCACAGATACGCAGTATTTT.

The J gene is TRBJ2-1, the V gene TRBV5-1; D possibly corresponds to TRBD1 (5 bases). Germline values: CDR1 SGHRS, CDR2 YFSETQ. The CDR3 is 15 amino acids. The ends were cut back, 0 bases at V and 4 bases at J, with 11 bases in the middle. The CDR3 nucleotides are TGCGCCAGCAGCTTGGATGAGACAGAATACAATGAGCAGTTCTTC. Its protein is CASSLDETEYNEQFF. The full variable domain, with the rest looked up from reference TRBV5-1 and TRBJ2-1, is KAGVTQTPRYLIKTRGQQVTLSCSPISGHRSVSWYQQTPGQGLQFLFEYFSETQRNKGNFPGRFSGRQFSNSRSEMNVSTLELGDSALYLCASSLDETEYNEQFFGPGTRLTVL.

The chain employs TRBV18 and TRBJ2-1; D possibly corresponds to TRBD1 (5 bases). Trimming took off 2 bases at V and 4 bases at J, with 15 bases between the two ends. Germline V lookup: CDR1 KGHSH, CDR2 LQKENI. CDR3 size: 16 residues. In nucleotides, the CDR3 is TGTGCCAGCTCACCAACAGGTGCTTTCAGGTACAATGAGCAGTTCTTC. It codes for CASSPTGAFRYNEQFF.

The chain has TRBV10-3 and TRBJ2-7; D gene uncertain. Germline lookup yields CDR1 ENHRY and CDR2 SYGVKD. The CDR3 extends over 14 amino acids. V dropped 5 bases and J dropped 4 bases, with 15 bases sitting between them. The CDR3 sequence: CAISPKDGSYEQYF. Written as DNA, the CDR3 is TGTGCCATCAGTCCCAAGGACGGATCATACGAGCAGTACTTC.

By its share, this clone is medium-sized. CDR3: CASSLAQGELSYEQYF. The CDR3, as DNA: TGCGCCAGCAGCTTGGCCCAAGGGGAATTGTCCTACGAGCAGTACTTC. The chain joins TRBV5-1 to TRBJ2-7; D possibly corresponds to TRBD1 (5 bases). Germline loops: CDR1 SGHRS, CDR2 YFSETQ. V was cut by 0 bases and J by 1 base, with 14 bases left in between. The CDR3 covers 16 residues.

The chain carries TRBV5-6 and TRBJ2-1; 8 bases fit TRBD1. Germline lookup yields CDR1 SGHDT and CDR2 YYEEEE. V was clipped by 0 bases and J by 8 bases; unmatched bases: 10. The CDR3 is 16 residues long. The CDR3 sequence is CASSLADRDRIHEQFF. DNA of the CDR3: TGTGCCAGCAGCTTGGCGGACAGGGATAGAATCCATGAGCAGTTCTTC.

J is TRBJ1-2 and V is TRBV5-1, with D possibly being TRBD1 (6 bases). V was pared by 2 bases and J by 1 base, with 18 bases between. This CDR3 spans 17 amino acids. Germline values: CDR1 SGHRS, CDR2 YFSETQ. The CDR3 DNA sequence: TGCGCCAGCAGCTTAGGGCAGGGGATTAATTTTAACTATGGCTACACCTTC. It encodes CASSLGQGINFNYGYTF.

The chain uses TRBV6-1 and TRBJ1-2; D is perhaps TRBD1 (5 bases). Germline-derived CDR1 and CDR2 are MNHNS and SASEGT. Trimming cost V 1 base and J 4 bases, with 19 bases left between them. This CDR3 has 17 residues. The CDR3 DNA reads TGTGCCAGCAGTGAAGGGTTCAGCCTGGGACGAATCTATGGCTACACCTTC. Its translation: CASSEGFSLGRIYGYTF.

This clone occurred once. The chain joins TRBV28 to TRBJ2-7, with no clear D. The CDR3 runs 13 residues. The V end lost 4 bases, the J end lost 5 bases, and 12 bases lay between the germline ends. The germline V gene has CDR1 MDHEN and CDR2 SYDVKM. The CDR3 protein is CASSSLGVNEQYF. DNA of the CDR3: TGTGCCAGCAGTTCCCTCGGCGTAAACGAGCAGTACTTC.

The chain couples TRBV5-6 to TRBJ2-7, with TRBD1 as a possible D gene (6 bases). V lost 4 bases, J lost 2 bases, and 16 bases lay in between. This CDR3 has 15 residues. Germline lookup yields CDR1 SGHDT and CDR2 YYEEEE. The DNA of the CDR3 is TGTGCCAGCAGCCTCAGGGGTCTGAGTACCTACGAGCAGTACTTC. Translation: CASSLRGLSTYEQYF.

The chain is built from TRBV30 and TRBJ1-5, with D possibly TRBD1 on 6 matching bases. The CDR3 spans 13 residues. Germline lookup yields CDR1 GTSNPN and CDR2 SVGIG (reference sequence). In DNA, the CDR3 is TGTGCTTTTACCGGGGACAACAATCAGCCCCAGCATTTT. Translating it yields CAFTGDNNQPQHF.

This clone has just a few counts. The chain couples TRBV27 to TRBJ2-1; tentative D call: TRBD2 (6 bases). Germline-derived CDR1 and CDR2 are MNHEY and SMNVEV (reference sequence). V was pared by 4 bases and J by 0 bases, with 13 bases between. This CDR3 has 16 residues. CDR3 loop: CASSSDYASSYNEQFF. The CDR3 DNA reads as TGTGCCAGCAGTTCGGACTACGCGAGCTCCTACAATGAGCAGTTCTTC.

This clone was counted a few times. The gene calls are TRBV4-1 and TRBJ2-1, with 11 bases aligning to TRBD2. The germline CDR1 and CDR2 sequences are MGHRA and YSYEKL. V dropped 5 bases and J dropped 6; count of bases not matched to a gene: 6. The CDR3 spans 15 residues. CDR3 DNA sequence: TGCGCCAGCAGCATATGGCTAGCGGGAGGCAATGAGCAGTTCTTC. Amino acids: CASSIWLAGGNEQFF.

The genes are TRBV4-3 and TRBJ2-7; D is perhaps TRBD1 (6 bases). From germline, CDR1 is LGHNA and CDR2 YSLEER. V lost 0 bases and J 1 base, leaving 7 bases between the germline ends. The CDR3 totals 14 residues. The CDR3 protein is CASSQDRGSYEQYF. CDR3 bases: TGCGCCAGCAGCCAAGACAGGGGATCCTACGAGCAGTACTTC.